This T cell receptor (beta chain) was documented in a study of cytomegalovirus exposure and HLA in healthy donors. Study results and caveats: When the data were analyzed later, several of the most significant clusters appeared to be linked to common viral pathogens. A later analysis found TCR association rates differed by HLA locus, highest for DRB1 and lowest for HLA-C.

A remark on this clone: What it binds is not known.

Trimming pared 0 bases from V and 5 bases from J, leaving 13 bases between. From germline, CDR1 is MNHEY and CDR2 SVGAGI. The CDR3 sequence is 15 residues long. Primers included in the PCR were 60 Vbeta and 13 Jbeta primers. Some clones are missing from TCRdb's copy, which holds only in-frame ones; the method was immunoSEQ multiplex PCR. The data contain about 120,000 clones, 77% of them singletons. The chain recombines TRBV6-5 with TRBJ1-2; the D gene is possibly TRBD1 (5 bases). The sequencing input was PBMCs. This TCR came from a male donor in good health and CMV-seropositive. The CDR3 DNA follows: TGTGCCAGCAGTTACTCGGGGCGGGGAGAGTATGGCTACACCTTC. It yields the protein CASSYSGRGEYGYTF.